This T cell receptor beta chain was profiled in a study of beta chain features in type 1 diabetes. Points on this clone: The antigen remains unidentified.

Donors underwent one heparinised blood draw, roughly 110 mL on average. Overall study results and limits: A closer apparent resemblance between naive, central memory and Treg TCRB repertoires was seen in patients than in healthy donors.

The authors reverse transcribed all of the isolated RNA, so sequencing captured expressed TCRB transcripts. Method: immunoSEQ multiplex PCR; TCRdb's copy keeps in-frame clones and lacks some. This sample has 300,000 to 450,000 clones, with 10% to 15% found just once. Sequenced input: naive CD4+ T cells from blood. This TCR derives from a man aged 18 to 30 in good health.

DNA for the CDR3: TGTGCCAGCAGCTTAGGTGTGGGGCCTGAAGCTTTCTTT. Its protein product is CASSLGVGPEAFF. The chain recombines TRBV7-2 with TRBJ1-1; TRBD1 might be the D (5 bases). The V gene lost 1 base and the J gene lost 6 bases, with 9 bases spanning the gap. Germline V lookup: CDR1 SGHTA, CDR2 FQGNSA. CDR3 size: 13 residues.